The rows below give T cell receptor beta chains drawn from one sample of a study of cytomegalovirus exposure and HLA in healthy donors. Repertoires were generated with immunoSEQ multiplex PCR, while TCRdb's copy carries only in-frame clones and drops some. The sample includes more than 110,000 clones, about 94% of them seen just once. The sequencing input was PBMCs. These TCRs come from a man between 18 and 35 years old in good health and CMV-seropositive. CDR3s include the opening cysteine and the closing phenylalanine or tryptophan. The order of the fields is J gene, clone size, D gene, V gene, CDR3 DNA, CDR3 protein. A D gene is named only where the DNA matches it firmly. Clone size is given for some rows only: seen once, a few or many times, or a class if the clone is expanded.

>TRBJ2-5|.|.|TRBV6-6
TGTGCCAGCAGTTACCTCGACAGGACTGGTGAGACCCAGTACTTC
CASSYLDRTGETQYF
>TRBJ1-4|.|.|TRBV11-1
TGTGCCAGCAGCTCCGGGACATTTGGTGAAAAACTGTTTTTT
CASSSGTFGEKLFF
>TRBJ2-7|.|.|TRBV5-6
TGTGCCAGCAGCTTGTCATTGGGGCCGACCTACGAGCAGTACTTC
CASSLSLGPTYEQYF
>TRBJ2-5|once|.|TRBV18
TGTGCCAGCTCAACTCAAGAGACCCAGTACTTC
CASSTQETQYF
>TRBJ2-1|once|TRBD2|TRBV9
TGTGCCAGCAGCGTAGGGCTGAGGACTAGCGGAAACGTATACAATGAGCAGTTCTTC
CASSVGLRTSGNVYNEQFF
>TRBJ2-2|.|.|TRBV2
TGTGCCAGCAGTGGTGCCAGGAACACCGGGGAGCTGTTTTTT
CASSGARNTGELFF
>TRBJ2-2|.|TRBD1|TRBV6-5
TGTGCCAGCAGTTATACCCCGACGACAGGGTCAGGGGAGCTGTTTTTT
CASSYTPTTGSGELFF
>TRBJ2-7|.|.|TRBV29-1
TGCAGCGCAACAGGGAGTCCCTACGAGCAGTACTTC
CSATGSPYEQYF
>TRBJ1-1|.|.|TRBV28
TGTGCCAGCAGAGAGGTCACTGAAGCTTTCTTT
CASREVTEAFF
>TRBJ2-3|.|.|TRBV2
TGTGCCAGCATACCGGTTTCTAGCACAGATACGCAGTATTTT
CASIPVSSTDTQYF
>TRBJ2-5|.|.|TRBV2
TGTGCCAGCCGGAAGGGGGAGACCCAGTACTTC
CASRKGETQYF
>TRBJ2-7|.|TRBD1|TRBV7-2
TGTGCCAGCAGCTGGGACAGGCTAGAGCAGTACTTC
CASSWDRLEQYF
>TRBJ1-1|.|.|TRBV6-1
TGTGCCAGCAGGACGACAGAACTCAACACTGAAGCTTTCTTT
CASRTTELNTEAFF
>TRBJ2-6|.|TRBD1|TRBV6-5
TGTGCCAGCAGTCCTTCCGGGACAGGGTCCAACGTCCTGACTTTC
CASSPSGTGSNVLTF
>TRBJ2-7|.|.|TRBV5-8
TGTGCCAGCAGCTTGGTGACTGCAGGGGAGCAGTACTTC
CASSLVTAGEQYF
>TRBJ2-7|.|TRBD2|TRBV5-4
TGTGCCAGCAGTCCTACCCCGGGACTAGCCTACTCCTACGAGCAGTACTTC
CASSPTPGLAYSYEQYF
>TRBJ2-5|.|.|TRBV28
TGTGCCAGCAGCCGGGGGATGGGCCATGGGACCCAGTACTTC
CASSRGMGHGTQYF
>TRBJ1-5|.|.|TRBV7-2
TGTGCCAGCACCTCTTCTTCCGGGAATACGAGGCATTTT
CASTSSSGNTRHF
>TRBJ2-7|.|TRBD1|TRBV2
TGTGCCAGCATAGGGACAGGAAACTCCTACGAGCAGTACTTC
CASIGTGNSYEQYF
>TRBJ1-2|few|.|TRBV2
TGTGCCAGCCGACAGGATGGCTATGGCTACACCTTC
CASRQDGYGYTF
>TRBJ2-7|.|.|TRBV27
TGTGCCAGCAGTCGAACAGGGAGCTCCTACGAGCAGTACTTC
CASSRTGSSYEQYF
>TRBJ2-3|few|TRBD2|TRBV27
TGTGCCAGCAGTTTAGAAGCGGGGGCGACAGATACGCAGTATTTT
CASSLEAGATDTQYF
>TRBJ1-3|once|.|TRBV18
TGTGCCAGCTCACCAAGACAGGCGGACGGAAACACCATATATTTT
CASSPRQADGNTIYF
>TRBJ2-5|.|.|TRBV10-2
TGCGCCAGCAAAAACTTAGGGGTAGCGGAGTGGGAGACCCAGTACTTC
CASKNLGVAEWETQYF
>TRBJ2-7|.|.|TRBV28
TGTGCCACCACAGGCGGCTACGAGCAGTACTTC
CATTGGYEQYF
>TRBJ2-2|.|.|TRBV7-2
TGTGCCAGCAGCTTACGGGGCGCGGGAAGTGTCACCGGGGAGCTGTTTTTT
CASSLRGAGSVTGELFF